The 28 T cell receptor beta chains given below trace back to one sample, sequenced in a study of neurological immune-mediated disorders. TCRdb processed the 5' RACE reads anew with MiXCR; each CDR3 protein has one entry. The data show 9,500 to 13,000 distinct CDR3 sequences, approximately 21% seen once. Sequenced sample: CD8+ T cells from blood. All receptors come from a woman aged 55-70 years with HTLV-1-associated myelopathy (HAM/TSP).

The table lists this clonotype with many counts. The chain uses TRBV2 and TRBJ2-2; either TRBD1 or TRBD2 may fit D (7 bases each). The CDR3 runs 12 residues. Germline assignment: CDR1 SNHLY and CDR2 FYNNEI. CDR3 sequence (DNA): TGTGCAGCGGGACAGATCACCGGGGAGCTGTTTTTT. Residues: CAAGQITGELFF.

In this sample, this clonotype turned up many times. The chain has TRBV20-1 and TRBJ1-2; D uncertain. V was trimmed by 3 bases and J by 5 bases, leaving 7 bases between them. In germline, CDR1 is DFQATT, CDR2 SNEGSKA (reference sequence). The CDR3 loop spans 11 amino acids. CDR3 DNA: TGCAGTGCTAGTATCGCGTATGGCTACACCTTC. It encodes CSASIAYGYTF.

This clonotype was seen repeatedly, ten times or more. The V and J genes are TRBV5-1 and TRBJ1-3; D may be TRBD1 (5 bases). This CDR3 spans 18 amino acids. Trimming stripped 1 base from V and 0 bases from J, with 17 bases between. Per germline, CDR1 SGHRS and CDR2 YFSETQ. This CDR3 reads CASSLRQSHVGSGNTIYF. CDR3 coding DNA: TGCGCCAGCAGCTTGAGACAGTCTCATGTGGGCTCTGGAAACACCATATATTTT.

This clonotype came up many times. The J gene is TRBJ2-1, the V gene TRBV5-1, with 16 bases that match TRBD2. The CDR3 has 18 amino acids. Germline CDR1 reads SGHRS; CDR2 reads YFSETQ. Trimming removed 1 base from V and 8 bases from J; junction bases left unmatched: 9. The CDR3, as DNA: TGCGCCAGCAGCTTGTTATCGGGACTAGCGGGGGGGCCGGATGAGCAGTTCTTC. Translated: CASSLLSGLAGGPDEQFF.

This clonotype appeared many times. This chain joins TRBV27 and TRBJ2-3; 7 nucleotides line up with TRBD2. The CDR3 covers 15 residues. Germline CDR1 MNHEY, CDR2 SMNVEV (reference sequence). After removal of 5 bases from V and 2 bases from J, the junction contained 7 bases not matched to a gene. CDR3 protein: CASSPSAGNTDTQYF. In DNA form, the CDR3 reads TGTGCCAGCAGTCCCTCAGCGGGAAACACAGATACGCAGTATTTT.

This sequence joins TRBV12-5 and TRBJ1-2, with TRBD1 matching 9 bases. V lost 5 bases, J lost 8 bases, and 12 bases stayed unmatched. This CDR3 comprises 15 residues. Germline lookup yields CDR1 LGHNT and CDR2 FRNRAP. The CDR3 DNA follows: TGTGCTAGTGGTCCACGGACAGGGGTTATGCTGGGCTACACCTTC. Protein sequence: CASGPRTGVMLGYTF.

This clonotype was picked up many times. The rearrangement uses TRBV11-2 and TRBJ2-2, with D uncertain. Germline CDR1 reads SGHAT; CDR2 reads FQNNGV. V was shortened by 5 bases and J by 1 base, with 14 bases between the two germline ends. The length of the CDR3 is 16 residues. The CDR3 here is CASSLFAGLNTGELFF. DNA of the CDR3: TGTGCCAGCAGCCTTTTCGCAGGATTGAACACCGGGGAGCTGTTTTTT.

The sample holds many counts of this clonotype. The CDR3 sequence is CASSLGVGRITDTQYF. DNA for the CDR3: TGCGCCAGCAGCTTGGGAGTAGGTCGGATCACAGATACGCAGTATTTT. V usage is TRBV5-1 and J usage is TRBJ2-3; D gene unclear. The germline V gene encodes CDR1 SGHRS and CDR2 YFSETQ. Trimming removed 0 bases at V and 2 bases at J, with 13 bases between. The CDR3 extends over 16 amino acids.

This clonotype was picked up many times. This chain uses TRBV5-1 with TRBJ2-3, with no clear D. CDR1 is SGHRS and CDR2 is YFSETQ in the germline V gene. The V and J ends lost 1 base and 5 bases respectively, with 11 bases between them. The CDR3 runs to 14 residues. This CDR3 reads CASSLLWAGDTQYF. The CDR3, as DNA: TGCGCCAGCAGCTTGCTCTGGGCCGGAGATACGCAGTATTTT.

This clonotype appeared many times. The J gene is TRBJ1-1, the V gene TRBV7-7; D is ambiguous. This CDR3 contains 13 residues. V was trimmed by 2 bases and J by 4 bases, leaving 8 bases between them. In germline, CDR1 is SSHAT, CDR2 FNYEAQ (reference sequence). The CDR3 nucleotides read TGTGCCAGCAGCTTAAGTCGGGGCACTGAAGCTTTCTTT. Its translation is CASSLSRGTEAFF.

This clonotype was observed many times. The chain carries TRBV28 and TRBJ2-1, with TRBD2 matching over 7 bases. Losses at the gene ends were 6 bases for V and 10 bases for J; bases not matched to a gene: 0. The CDR3 is made up of 10 amino acids. The germline V gene encodes CDR1 MDHEN and CDR2 SYDVKM. The CDR3 region is CASRRGEQFF. The CDR3 bases are TGTGCCAGCAGGCGGGGGGAGCAGTTCTTC. Full variable domain (missing parts from reference TRBV28 and TRBJ2-1): DVKVTQSSRYLVKRTGEKVFLECVQDMDHENMFWYRQDPGLGLRLIYFSYDVKMKEKGDIPEGYSVSREKKERFSLILESASTNQTSMYLCASRRGEQFFGPGTRLTVL.

This clonotype occurred many times. This chain joins TRBV5-1 and TRBJ2-7, with 10 bases fitting TRBD2. Germline V gene lookup returns CDR1 SGHRS and CDR2 YFSETQ. V trimming: 2 bases; J trimming: 3 bases; junction bases outside the gene matches: 11. The CDR3 has 17 residues. The chain's CDR3 is CASSFSVQRGGGYEQYF. The CDR3 nucleotides read TGCGCCAGCAGCTTCTCCGTCCAGCGGGGGGGGGGCTACGAGCAGTACTTC.

This clonotype came up a few times. A clone one base away is much larger, so this may be a read error. V usage is TRBV3-1 and J usage is TRBJ2-7; D is perhaps TRBD1 (5 bases). The germline V gene encodes CDR1 LGHDT and CDR2 YNNKEL (reference sequence). The CDR3 spans 13 residues. In DNA, the CDR3 is TGTGCCAGCAACCAAACAGGTTTGAGGGAGCAGTACTTC. It translates to CASNQTGLREQYF.

This clonotype occurred many times. V is TRBV30 and J is TRBJ1-1; tentative D call: TRBD1 (5 bases). There are 12 residues in the CDR3. Germline assignment: CDR1 GTSNPN and CDR2 SVGIG (reference sequence). V was cut by 2 bases and J by 5 bases, with 9 bases left in between. The CDR3 DNA reads as TGTGCCTGGAGTTTTGGGGGGACTGAAGCTTTCTTT. This translates into CAWSFGGTEAFF. Full variable domain (remainder filled in from reference TRBV30 and TRBJ1-1): SQTIHQWPATLVQPVGSPLSLECTVEGTSNPNLYWYRQAAGRGLQLLFYSVGIGQISSEVPQNLSASRPQDRQFILSSKKLLLSDSGFYLCAWSFGGTEAFFGQGTRLTVV.

This clonotype is deemed medium-sized. V usage is TRBV7-9 and J usage is TRBJ1-1; D possibly corresponds to TRBD1 (5 bases). The CDR3 extends over 13 amino acids. V lost 4 bases and J 1 base, leaving 7 bases between the germline ends. Germline V gives CDR1 SEHNR, CDR2 FQNEAQ (reference sequence). Here the CDR3 reads CASSSGPNTEAFF. CDR3 in DNA: TGTGCCAGCAGCTCGGGACCGAACACTGAAGCTTTCTTT.

This clonotype was seen at least ten times. This chain links TRBV20-1 with TRBJ1-1; no clear D. V was trimmed by 1 base and J by 1 base, leaving 10 bases between them. CDR1 and CDR2 (germline): DFQATT, SNEGSKA (reference sequence). The CDR3 is 14 amino acids. CDR3 sequence: CSARVISPNTEAFF. CDR3 bases: TGCAGTGCTAGAGTGATATCCCCGAACACTGAAGCTTTCTTT.

This clonotype was picked up many times. The CDR3 loop is CASSKITGTYEQYF. In nucleotides, the CDR3 is TGCGCCAGCAGCAAAATCACAGGGACCTACGAGCAGTACTTC. This chain links TRBV5-1 with TRBJ2-7, with D tentatively TRBD1 (6 bases). The germline CDR1 and CDR2 sequences are SGHRS and YFSETQ. Trimming took off 4 bases at V and 2 bases at J, with 13 bases between the two ends. This CDR3 spans 14 amino acids.

This clonotype has ten or more counts. The CDR3 DNA follows: TGTGCCAGCAGCCCCCGGGTACCTCACTATGGCTACACCTTC. This codes for CASSPRVPHYGYTF. V usage is TRBV5-5 and J usage is TRBJ1-2; D is undetermined. The CDR3 is 14 amino acids. Trimming removed 4 bases from V and 3 bases from J, with 13 bases in between. The V gene's germline CDR1 is SGHKS and CDR2 YYEKEE (reference sequence).

This clonotype was seen repeatedly, ten times or more. V is TRBV7-9 and J is TRBJ2-7, with no clear D. Between the trimmed V and J ends, which lost 5 bases and 5 bases, there was a span of 13 bases. The CDR3 runs to 13 residues. The germline V gene has CDR1 SEHNR and CDR2 FQNEAQ (reference sequence). CDR3 DNA sequence: TGTGCCAGCAGCCTATATTCTGGTAACGAGCAGTACTTC. It specifies CASSLYSGNEQYF. Based on the CDR3 plus reference TRBV7-9 and TRBJ2-7, the full variable domain is DTGVSQNPRHKITKRGQNVTFRCDPISEHNRLYWYRQTLGQGPEFLTYFQNEAQLEKSRLLSDRFSAERPKGSFSTLEIQRTEQGDSAMYLCASSLYSGNEQYFGPGTRLTVT.

This clonotype was counted at least ten times. This sequence joins TRBV6-5 and TRBJ2-2; no reliable D call. V was shortened by 8 bases and J by 5 bases, with 3 bases between the two germline ends. CDR1 is MNHEY, CDR2 SVGAGI, per germline. This CDR3 is built from 10 residues. This CDR3 reads CASGTGELFF. DNA of the CDR3: TGTGCCAGCGGGACCGGGGAGCTGTTTTTT.

Ten or more counts support this clonotype. The rearrangement uses TRBV6-4 and TRBJ2-2; TRBD1 matches 9 bases. Germline CDR1 MRHNA, CDR2 SNTAGT. The CDR3 consists of 15 residues. J gave up 5 bases and V 5 bases, and 6 bases lay outside the gene matches. The CDR3 loop is CASSPGQGYTGELFF. The CDR3 DNA reads TGTGCCAGCAGTCCGGGACAGGGTTATACCGGGGAGCTGTTTTTT.

This clonotype was counted many times. The chain carries TRBV6-2 or TRBV6-3 and TRBJ2-1; 7 nucleotides match TRBD1. CDR3 length equals 12 residues. The V gene end was trimmed by 6 bases and the J gene end by 7 bases; junction bases not matched to a gene: 3. Per germline, CDR1 MNHEY and CDR2 SVGEGT. The CDR3 DNA reads TGTGCCAGCAGCGCGACAGGGAATGAGCAGTTCTTC. Encoded protein: CASSATGNEQFF.

This clonotype showed up many times. The chain links TRBV7-9 to TRBJ2-3; D not certain. The germline CDR1 and CDR2 sequences are SEHNR and FQNEAQ (reference sequence). The germline V and J ends were trimmed by 4 bases and 5 bases, with 4 bases remaining between them. The CDR3 has 11 amino acids. The CDR3 loop is CASSSEDTQYF. CDR3 DNA sequence: TGTGCCAGCAGCTCCGAAGATACGCAGTATTTT.

By share, this clonotype counts as medium-sized. The rearrangement links TRBV5-1 to TRBJ1-4; tentative D call: TRBD1 (6 bases). Germline values: CDR1 SGHRS, CDR2 YFSETQ. V was cut by 0 bases and J by 8 bases, with 11 bases left in between. The CDR3 contains 14 residues. The CDR3 coding sequence is TGCGCCAGCAGCTTGGAGGGGGGTAGAGAAAAACTGTTTTTT. As protein: CASSLEGGREKLFF. The full variable domain, completed using reference TRBV5-1 and TRBJ1-4, is KAGVTQTPRYLIKTRGQQVTLSCSPISGHRSVSWYQQTPGQGLQFLFEYFSETQRNKGNFPGRFSGRQFSNSRSEMNVSTLELGDSALYLCASSLEGGREKLFFGSGTQLSVL.

As to this clonotype: A clone one base away is much larger, so this may be a read error. The rearrangement joins TRBV11-2 to TRBJ1-2; 10 nucleotides match TRBD1. V lost 7 bases to trimming and J lost 8 bases; unmatched junction nucleotides: 13. Germline loops: CDR1 SGHAT, CDR2 FQNNGV. The CDR3 loop spans 15 amino acids. This CDR3 reads CASTGPGTGVRGYTF. CDR3 nucleotide sequence: TGTGCCAGCACCGGTCCCGGGACAGGGGTTAGAGGCTACACCTTC.

This clonotype was seen ten or more times. The chain carries TRBV15 and TRBJ2-3; 8 bases match TRBD1. This CDR3 region has 16 residues. Losses at the gene ends were 1 base for V and 2 bases for J; bases not matched to a gene: 5. In germline, CDR1 is LNHNV, CDR2 YYDKDF (reference sequence). CDR3 DNA: TGTGCCACCAGCAGAGCCTACAGGGGGTCCACAGATACGCAGTATTTT. Its protein product is CATSRAYRGSTDTQYF.

This clonotype was seen at least ten times. The chain joins TRBV20-1 to TRBJ2-3; a possible D gene is TRBD1 (6 bases). CDR3 length equals 18 residues. V was clipped by 1 base and J by 2 bases, with 22 bases between them. Germline V lookup: CDR1 DFQATT, CDR2 SNEGSKA (reference sequence). CDR3 amino acids: CSARVVHFSGANTDTQYF. The DNA of the CDR3 is TGCAGTGCTAGAGTGGTTCATTTTTCAGGGGCGAACACAGATACGCAGTATTTT.

This clonotype was seen repeatedly, ten times or more. The chain couples TRBV11-2 to TRBJ2-3; TRBD1 matches at 9 bases. The V and J ends lost 7 bases and 6 bases, in that order; junction bases with no gene match: 8. In germline, CDR1 is SGHAT, CDR2 FQNNGV. The CDR3 extends over 14 amino acids. The CDR3: CASKGDREMDTQYF. The DNA of the CDR3 is TGTGCCAGCAAGGGGGACAGGGAAATGGATACGCAGTATTTT.